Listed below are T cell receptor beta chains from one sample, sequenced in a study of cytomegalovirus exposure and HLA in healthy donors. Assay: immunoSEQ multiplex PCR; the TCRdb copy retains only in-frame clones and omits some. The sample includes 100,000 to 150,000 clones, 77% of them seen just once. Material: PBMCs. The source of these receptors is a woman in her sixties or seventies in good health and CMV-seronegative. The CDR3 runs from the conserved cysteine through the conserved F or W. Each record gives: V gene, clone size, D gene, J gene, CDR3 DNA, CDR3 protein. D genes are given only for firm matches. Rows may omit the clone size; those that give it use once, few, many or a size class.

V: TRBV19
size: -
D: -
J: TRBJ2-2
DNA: TGTGCCAGCACTAACACCGGGGAGCTGTTTTTT
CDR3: CASTNTGELFF

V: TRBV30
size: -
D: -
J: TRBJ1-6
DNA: TGTGCCTGGAGTCTGTCAGGGTTCTGGTCACCCCTCCACTTT
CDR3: CAWSLSGFWSPLHF

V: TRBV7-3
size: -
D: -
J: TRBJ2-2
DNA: TGTGCCAGCAGCCCGAGGGACTGGCCGGGAGGGGAGCTGTTTTTT
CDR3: CASSPRDWPGGELFF

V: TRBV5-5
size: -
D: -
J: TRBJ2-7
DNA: TGTGCCAGCAGCTTGTTGCAGGGCTGGGTCGAGCAGTACTTC
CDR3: CASSLLQGWVEQYF

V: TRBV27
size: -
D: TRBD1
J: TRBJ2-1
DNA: TGTGCCAGCAGTTCGGACAGGGGGTCCGGATACAATGAGCAGTTCTTC
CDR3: CASSSDRGSGYNEQFF

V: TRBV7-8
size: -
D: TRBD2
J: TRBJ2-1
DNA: TGTGCCAGCAGCCCCCGGGAGGGGAGCTCCTACAATGAGCAGTTCTTC
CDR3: CASSPREGSSYNEQFF

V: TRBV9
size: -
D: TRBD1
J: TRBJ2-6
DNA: TGTGCCAGCAGCATTTCTGGACAGGTCGGCTCTGGGGCCAACGTCCTGACTTTC
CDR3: CASSISGQVGSGANVLTF

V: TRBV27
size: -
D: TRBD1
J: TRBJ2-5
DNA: TGTGCCAGCAGCCCCCCTCGGGGACCCGGGACAGGGATTCGGGAGCAGTACTTC
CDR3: CASSPPRGPGTGIREQYF

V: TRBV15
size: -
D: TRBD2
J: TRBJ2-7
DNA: TGTGCCACCAGCAGTAGGACTAGCGGCTACGAGCAGTACTTC
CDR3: CATSSRTSGYEQYF

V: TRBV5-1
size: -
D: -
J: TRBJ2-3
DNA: TGCGCCAGCAAGACTCTTACCACTACAGATACGCAGTATTTT
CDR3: CASKTLTTTDTQYF

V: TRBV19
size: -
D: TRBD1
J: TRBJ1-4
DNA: TGTGCCAGTAGTATCCTTTACAGGGGCACAACTAATGAAAAACTGTTTTTT
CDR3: CASSILYRGTTNEKLFF

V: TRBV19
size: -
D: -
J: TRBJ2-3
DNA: TGTGCCAGTAGGCGGGCGGGGGCCAGCACAGATACGCAGTATTTT
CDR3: CASRRAGASTDTQYF

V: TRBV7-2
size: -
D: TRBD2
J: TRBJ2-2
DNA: TGTGCCAGCAGCCCGAGGGCGGGAGCCACCGGGGAGCTGTTTTTT
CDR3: CASSPRAGATGELFF

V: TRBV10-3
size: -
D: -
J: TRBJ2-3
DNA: TGTGCCATCAAATCGACAGCAGATACGCAGTATTTT
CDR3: CAIKSTADTQYF

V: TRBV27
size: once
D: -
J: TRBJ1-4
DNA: TGTGCCAGCAGTCCGCTATCGGGAAAACTGTTTTTT
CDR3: CASSPLSGKLFF

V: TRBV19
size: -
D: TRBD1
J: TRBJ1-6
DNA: TGTGCCAGTAGTATCGGGACAGGACCTTCACCCCTCCACTTT
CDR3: CASSIGTGPSPLHF

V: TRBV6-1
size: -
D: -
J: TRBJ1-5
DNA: TGTGCCAGCAGCCCGAGGGAAGGTTGGAATCAGCCCCAGCATTTT
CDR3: CASSPREGWNQPQHF